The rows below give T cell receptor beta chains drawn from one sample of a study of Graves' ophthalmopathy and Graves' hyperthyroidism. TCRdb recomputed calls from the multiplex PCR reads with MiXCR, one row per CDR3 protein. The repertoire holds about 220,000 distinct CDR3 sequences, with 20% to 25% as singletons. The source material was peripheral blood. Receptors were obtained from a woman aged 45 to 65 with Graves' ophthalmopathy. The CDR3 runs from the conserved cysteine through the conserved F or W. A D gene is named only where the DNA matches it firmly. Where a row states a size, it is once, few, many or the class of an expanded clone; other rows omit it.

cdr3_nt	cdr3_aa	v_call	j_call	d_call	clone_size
TGTGCCAGCTCACCAATCAGCCGGGACTTAACCTACGAGCAGTACTTC	CASSPISRDLTYEQYF	TRBV18	TRBJ2-7	NA	NA
TGTGCCAGCAGCTTGAGAGAGGGGACGTACCAAGAGACCCAGTACTTC	CASSLREGTYQETQYF	TRBV5-6	TRBJ2-5	NA	many
TGTGCCAGCAGGCCGGGACAGGAAACCGGGGAGCTGTTTTTT	CASRPGQETGELFF	TRBV6-4	TRBJ2-2	TRBD1	once
TGTGCCAGCAGTCCCCTCTGGGGTAGCGGGAGTGACGAGCAGTACTTC	CASSPLWGSGSDEQYF	TRBV6-1	TRBJ2-7	TRBD2	NA
TGCAGCGCTTACAGGGGGCGGCAGTTCTTC	CSAYRGRQFF	TRBV29-1	TRBJ2-1	TRBD1	few
TGTGCCAGCAGCGATCGAGGGACAGCGCCTGAAGCTTTCTTT	CASSDRGTAPEAFF	TRBV3-1	TRBJ1-1	TRBD1	many
TGTGCCAGCAGTGGACTGGGCACCGGGGAGCTGTTTTTT	CASSGLGTGELFF	TRBV2	TRBJ2-2	NA	NA
TGCAGTGCTAGAGAGACAGTAGCCAAAAACATTCAGTACTTC	CSARETVAKNIQYF	TRBV20-1	TRBJ2-4	NA	many
TGTGCCTATGAACAGGGGACCTCTGGAAACACCATATATTTT	CAYEQGTSGNTIYF	TRBV30	TRBJ1-3	TRBD1	few
TGTGCCAGCAGTTGGGCGGGGAGAGCTTTCTTT	CASSWAGRAFF	TRBV12-3/TRBV12-4	TRBJ1-1	NA	many
TGTGCCACCAGCAGGAGGGGGTCTAGTAGCAATCAGCCCCAGCATTTT	CATSRRGSSSNQPQHF	TRBV15	TRBJ1-5	NA	NA
TGTGCCAGCAGTCTCCGGGACAGGGAGGATCAGCCCCAGCATTTT	CASSLRDREDQPQHF	TRBV6-2/TRBV6-3	TRBJ1-5	TRBD1	medium-sized
TGCAGTGCTAGTTATGGGGGGACAGGGAGTATGAACACTGAAGCTTTCTTT	CSASYGGTGSMNTEAFF	TRBV20-1	TRBJ1-1	TRBD1	many
TGTGCCAGCAGTTTTTCCGGGGAAATCGGGTTTTCGGAGTCTGAAGCTTTCTTT	CASSFSGEIGFSESEAFF	TRBV28	TRBJ1-1	NA	NA
TGTGCCAGCAGCGGCGGACTAGCGGGTCTGCTGTTTTTT	CASSGGLAGLLFF	TRBV7-2	TRBJ2-2	TRBD2	many